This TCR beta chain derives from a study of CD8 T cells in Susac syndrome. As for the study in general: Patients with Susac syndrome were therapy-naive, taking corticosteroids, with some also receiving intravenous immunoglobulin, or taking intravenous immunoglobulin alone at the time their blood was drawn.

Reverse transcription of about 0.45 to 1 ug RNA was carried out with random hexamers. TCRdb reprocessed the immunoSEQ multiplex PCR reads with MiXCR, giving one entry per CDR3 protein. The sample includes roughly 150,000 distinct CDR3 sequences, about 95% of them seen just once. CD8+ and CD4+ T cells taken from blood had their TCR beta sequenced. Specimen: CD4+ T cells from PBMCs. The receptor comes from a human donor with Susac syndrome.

The CDR3 sequence: CASSQATGSSYEQYF. Written as DNA, the CDR3 is TGTGCCAGCAGCCAGGCGACAGGGAGCTCCTACGAGCAGTACTTC. This chain connects TRBV3-1 to TRBJ2-7; 7 nucleotides match TRBD1. Germline V gene data show CDR1 as LGHDT and CDR2 as YNNKEL (reference sequence). The CDR3 totals 15 residues. The ends lost 3 bases at V and 0 bases at J; junction bases unmatched: 5.